Each of the 10 T cell receptor beta chains below was sequenced from the same sample in a study of blood T cell repertoires in COVID-19. Using immunoSEQ multiplex PCR, the repertoire was profiled, and TCRdb retains in-frame clones only, with some absent. The repertoire consists of about 170,000 clones, with about 89% occurring once and the leading ten covering roughly 0.77%. Sequencing was done on a sample of PBMCs or T cells enriched from blood (not recorded which). The receptors derive from a woman aged 18-29 years who had recovered from COVID-19.

This chain connects TRBV28 to TRBJ1-2, with no clear D. The germline V gene has CDR1 MDHEN and CDR2 SYDVKM. Deletions cut 3 bases from V and 4 bases from J, with 15 bases between. The CDR3 runs 15 residues. The CDR3 coding sequence is TGTGCCAGCAGTTTGGTTTCGGGTTTCCTCTATGGCTACACCTTC. This gives the protein CASSLVSGFLYGYTF.

This clone showed up just a few times. V gene TRBV6-5 combines with J gene TRBJ1-5; D is possibly TRBD1 (6 bases). The CDR3 has 13 amino acids. Germline CDR1 and CDR2: MNHEY and SVGAGI. V was clipped by 5 bases and J by 4 bases, with 9 bases between them. This chain's CDR3 is CASSTQGNQPQHF. The CDR3 DNA reads as TGTGCCAGCAGTACCCAGGGGAATCAGCCCCAGCATTTT.

This clone was picked up a small number of times. The V gene is TRBV9, the J gene TRBJ2-2, with D unclear. Germline lookup yields CDR1 SGDLS and CDR2 YYNGEE. The V end lost 2 bases, the J end lost 0 bases, and 5 bases lay between the germline ends. The CDR3 loop spans 14 amino acids. The DNA of the CDR3 is TGTGCCAGCAGCGTGTCAACGAACACCGGGGAGCTGTTTTTT. Encoded protein: CASSVSTNTGELFF.

This chain connects TRBV6-4 to TRBJ2-3; D remains ambiguous. The V gene lost 0 bases and the J gene lost 3 bases, with 10 bases spanning the gap. CDR1 and CDR2 (germline): MRHNA, SNTAGT. The CDR3 spans 15 residues. This chain's CDR3 is CASSDSNAATDTQYF. Written as DNA, the CDR3 is TGTGCCAGCAGTGACTCGAACGCGGCAACAGATACGCAGTATTTT.

The chain is built from TRBV1 and TRBJ2-3; TRBD2, the table's D call, lacks a check against the DNA. TRBV1 is a pseudogene. There are 19 residues in the CDR3. The CDR3 is CTSSQESKAGGSSTDTQYF. CDR3 DNA sequence: TGCACCAGCAGCCAAGAAAGTAAAGCGGGAGGGTCTAGCACAGATACGCAGTATTTT.

The V call is TRBV6-5, the J call TRBJ2-2; 7 bases fit TRBD2. This CDR3 is 15 amino acids long. CDR1 is MNHEY and CDR2 is SVGAGI in the germline V gene. Unmatched junction bases numbered 5, after V lost 2 bases and J lost 5 bases. The CDR3, as DNA: TGTGCCAGCAGTTACCCGGGGGGACCGACCGGGGAGCTGTTTTTT. It translates to CASSYPGGPTGELFF.

V is TRBV28 and J is TRBJ1-4; D is possibly TRBD1 (5 bases). CDR1 and CDR2 from the germline V gene are MDHEN and SYDVKM. The CDR3 length is 15 residues. Deletions cut 8 bases from V and 6 bases from J, with 19 bases between. The CDR3 region has the DNA TGTGCCAGCCATGGGTCAGGGTATTTAGATGAAAAACTGTTTTTT. Residues: CASHGSGYLDEKLFF.

V and J are TRBV6-5 and TRBJ2-6; possibly TRBD2 for D (5 bases). Germline CDR1 MNHEY, CDR2 SVGAGI. The CDR3 is 15 amino acids. V was cut by 6 bases and J by 1 base, with 10 bases left in between. CDR3 nucleotide sequence: TGTGCCAGCAGCCTCCGGGGTTCTGGGGCCAACGTCCTGACTTTC. It codes for CASSLRGSGANVLTF.

V usage is TRBV5-4 and J usage is TRBJ1-1; D is perhaps TRBD1 (5 bases). CDR1 is SGHNT, CDR2 YYREEE, per germline (reference sequence). V was cut by 4 bases and J by 3 bases, with 25 bases left in between. The CDR3 sequence is 18 residues long. The CDR3 region is CASSRGHRRPGVDTEAFF. For the CDR3, the DNA is TGTGCCAGCAGCAGAGGACACCGTCGGCCGGGTGTGGACACTGAAGCTTTCTTT.

This clone was seen a handful of times. V gene TRBV5-1 combines with J gene TRBJ2-6; TRBD2 agrees at 7 bases. Looked up from germline, CDR1 is SGHRS and CDR2 is YFSETQ. Trimming took 1 base from V and 2 from J; bases not matched to a gene: 6. The CDR3 is made up of 17 amino acids. This chain's CDR3 is CASSLTSDWTGANVLTF. CDR3 sequence (DNA): TGCGCCAGCAGCTTGACTAGCGACTGGACTGGGGCCAACGTCCTGACTTTC. The complete variable domain, with remaining parts taken from reference TRBV5-1 and TRBJ2-6, reads KAGVTQTPRYLIKTRGQQVTLSCSPISGHRSVSWYQQTPGQGLQFLFEYFSETQRNKGNFPGRFSGRQFSNSRSEMNVSTLELGDSALYLCASSLTSDWTGANVLTFGAGSRLTVL.